This paragraph reports one T cell receptor beta chain. Antigen: not known. These data originate in a study of T cells after yellow fever vaccination. Study outcomes and limitations: Abundant bulk-derived clonotypes could contaminate FACS-sorted repertoires.

Germline CDR1 reads SGHTA; CDR2 reads FQGNSA. This CDR3 is built from 16 residues. V lost 5 bases, J lost 0 bases, and 4 bases stayed unmatched. TCRdb redid the calling of the 5' RACE reads with MiXCR, one entry per CDR3 protein. The sample holds roughly 250,000 distinct CDR3 sequences, 10% to 15% seen once. This receptor was taken from a man aged 25 to 40 who received the YFV17D yellow fever vaccine. The material was CD4+ T cells sorted from PBMCs, obtained 45 days after the yellow fever booster vaccination. The chain employs TRBV7-2 and TRBJ2-6; 7 nucleotides align to TRBD1. The CDR3 DNA follows: TGTGCCAGCAGCGGGGGACAGTTCTCTGGGGCCAACGTCCTGACTTTC. It is translated as CASSGGQFSGANVLTF.